This passage covers 21 T cell receptor beta chains from one sample sequenced in a study of blood T cell repertoires in COVID-19. Profiling relied on immunoSEQ multiplex PCR, and the TCRdb table lists in-frame clones only, not all of them. Among around 140,000 clones listed, 81% were seen once. The material sequenced was peripheral blood. Receptors originate from a woman aged 60-75 years with active or convalescent COVID-19.

In regard to this clone: At one of its ends the junction is not consistent with the germline gene, which may arise from a read error. The chain links TRBV5-1 to TRBJ1-5, with TRBD1 identical over 8 bases. Germline V gives CDR1 SGHRS, CDR2 YFSETQ. The CDR3 length is 15 residues. This chain's CDR3 is CASSLDPGGNQPQHF. In nucleotides, the CDR3 is TGCGCCAGCAGCTTGGATCCAGGGGGCAACCAGCCCCAGCATTTT.

The chain is built from TRBV7-2 and TRBJ1-3, with 8 bases lining up with TRBD1. The CDR3 is made up of 17 amino acids. V was clipped by 3 bases and J by 0 bases; unmatched bases: 7. Germline V gene data show CDR1 as SGHTA and CDR2 as FQGNSA. This CDR3 reads CASSLGRTGSSGNTIYF. Here the CDR3 DNA reads TGTGCCAGCAGCTTGGGGAGGACAGGGAGCTCTGGAAACACCATATATTTT.

The rearrangement joins TRBV28 to TRBJ2-5; TRBD2 aligns across 14 bases. The CDR3 contains 15 residues. V shed 6 bases and J 5 bases; nucleotides not matched to a gene: 5. Germline lookup yields CDR1 MDHEN and CDR2 SYDVKM. CDR3 sequence reads: CASRRLAGGRETQYF. The DNA for the CDR3 is TGTGCCAGCAGGAGACTAGCGGGGGGGAGGGAGACCCAGTACTTC.

The chain joins TRBV3-1 (or the pseudogene TRBV3-2) to TRBJ1-1, with D possibly being TRBD1 (5 bases). The CDR3 has 14 amino acids. CDR1 and CDR2 (germline): LGHDT, YNNKEL (reference sequence). V was pared by 1 base and J by 2 bases, with 8 bases between. CDR3 bases: TGTGCCAGCAGCCAAGTAGACAGCAACACTGAAGCTTTCTTT. Translated: CASSQVDSNTEAFF.

The chain employs TRBV5-1 and TRBJ2-3; D perhaps matches TRBD2 (7 bases). The CDR3 spans 16 residues. Trimming left V 0 bases short and J 3 bases short, with 14 bases between. Germline CDR1 and CDR2: SGHRS and YFSETQ. CDR3 bases: TGCGCCAGCAGCTTGGTCCCGGGGGGCGGGACAGATACGCAGTATTTT. It is translated as CASSLVPGGGTDTQYF.

This clone was detected only once. The rearrangement uses TRBV6-6 and TRBJ1-1; TRBD1 might be the D (6 bases). The CDR3 is made up of 15 amino acids. The ends were cut back, 6 bases at V and 0 bases at J, with 14 bases in the middle. Germline CDR1 MNHNY, CDR2 SVGAGI (reference sequence). CDR3 protein: CASSPDRILNTEAFF. The CDR3 coding sequence is TGTGCCAGCAGCCCCGACAGGATTTTGAACACTGAAGCTTTCTTT.

This clone was found a few times. The chain joins TRBV5-1 to TRBJ1-6, with a tentative D call TRBD1 (6 bases). The CDR3 is 16 amino acids. The V end was cut by 4 bases, the J end by 5 bases, with 16 bases between. Germline lookup yields CDR1 SGHRS and CDR2 YFSETQ. The CDR3 region is CASSQDRNPDNSPLHF. The CDR3 DNA is TGCGCCAGCAGCCAAGACAGGAACCCGGATAATTCACCCCTCCACTTT.

This chain connects TRBV7-2 to TRBJ1-6; 9 bases map to TRBD1. CDR3 length: 17 residues. With 2 bases clipped from V and 5 bases from J, the junction kept 7 bases outside the gene matches. Germline V gene data show CDR1 as SGHTA and CDR2 as FQGNSA. CDR3 coding DNA: TGTGCCAGCAGCTTAAGAGGGACAGGGACCAATAATTCACCCCTCCACTTT. Translation gives CASSLRGTGTNNSPLHF.

V and J are TRBV7-3 and TRBJ2-6; TRBD1 matches 9 bases. This CDR3 spans 18 amino acids. V lost 5 bases and J lost 4; bases outside the gene matches: 12. CDR1 and CDR2 from the germline V gene are SGHTA and FQGTGA. This CDR3 reads CASSPGGTGFSGANVLTF. The CDR3 DNA reads as TGTGCCAGCAGCCCCGGGGGGACAGGGTTTTCCGGGGCCAACGTCCTGACTTTC.

This rearrangement joins TRBV30 to TRBJ1-1; unclear D gene. CDR1 and CDR2 from the germline V gene are GTSNPN and SVGIG (reference sequence). CDR3 size: 13 residues. The V end was cut by 4 bases, the J end by 1 base, with 10 bases between. CDR3 nucleotides: TGTGCCTGGACCTTTCAAGCGAACACTGAAGCTTTCTTT. Translated: CAWTFQANTEAFF.

This clone was picked up a small number of times. The chain is built from TRBV30 and TRBJ1-2; D remains ambiguous. V lost 0 bases and J 7 bases, leaving 12 bases between the germline ends. The CDR3 loop spans 13 amino acids. Looked up from germline, CDR1 is GTSNPN and CDR2 is SVGIG (reference sequence). CDR3 protein: CAWSVHWEGGYTF. CDR3 sequence (DNA): TGTGCCTGGAGTGTACATTGGGAGGGTGGCTACACCTTC.

J is TRBJ1-5 and V is TRBV7-9, with D maybe TRBD1 (6 bases). The V and J ends lost 1 base and 6 bases respectively, with 10 bases between them. Germline CDR1 is SEHNR and CDR2 is FQNEAQ (reference sequence). CDR3 length: 14 residues. DNA of the CDR3: TGTGCCAGCAGCTTAGACGGGGGGGCTCAGCCCCAGCATTTT. As protein: CASSLDGGAQPQHF.

The chain links TRBV10-3 to TRBJ2-7; 7 positions match TRBD2. The CDR3 spans 15 residues. Germline CDR1 and CDR2: ENHRY and SYGVKD. Trimming took 4 bases from V and 3 from J; bases not matched to a gene: 9. CDR3 sequence (DNA): TGTGCCATCAGTGCGGTGAGCGGGAAAGGCTACGAGCAGTACTTC. It specifies CAISAVSGKGYEQYF.

J is TRBJ2-1 and V is TRBV19, with 10 nucleotides matching TRBD2. The length of the CDR3 is 15 residues. CDR1 and CDR2 from the germline V gene are LNHDA and SQIVND (reference sequence). Germline trimming cut 6 bases from V and 4 bases from J; bases unmatched to any gene: 6. CDR3 in amino acids: CASSRSSGGYNEQFF. The CDR3 nucleotides read TGTGCCAGTAGCCGCTCTAGCGGGGGATACAATGAGCAGTTCTTC. Based on the CDR3 plus reference TRBV19 and TRBJ2-1, the full variable domain is DGGITQSPKYLFRKEGQNVTLSCEQNLNHDAMYWYRQDPGQGLRLIYYSQIVNDFQKGDIAEGYSVSREKKESFPLTVTSAQKNPTAFYLCASSRSSGGYNEQFFGPGTRLTVL.

V is TRBV5-1 and J is TRBJ2-7; possibly TRBD2 for D (5 bases). V lost 3 bases and J 1 base, leaving 8 bases between the germline ends. The germline V gene has CDR1 SGHRS and CDR2 YFSETQ. The CDR3 sequence is 13 residues long. The CDR3 coding sequence is TGCGCCAGCAGCTCAGAGGGTTCCTACGAGCAGTACTTC. Protein sequence: CASSSEGSYEQYF.

The rearrangement joins TRBV7-9 to TRBJ2-1, with 14 bases that match TRBD2. Germline CDR1 is SEHNR and CDR2 is FQNEAQ (reference sequence). The CDR3 runs to 14 residues. The V and J ends lost 5 bases and 9 bases, in that order; junction bases with no gene match: 3. The CDR3 DNA reads TGTGCCAGCAGCCCGGGACTAGCGGGGGCTGAGCAGTTCTTC. Translated, it gives CASSPGLAGAEQFF.

The CDR3 DNA follows: TGTGCCAGCAGCGTAGTAAGTACACCGAACACCGGGGAGCTGTTTTTT. This sequence encodes CASSVVSTPNTGELFF. The chain uses TRBV9 and TRBJ2-2; D uncertain. Germline V lookup: CDR1 SGDLS, CDR2 YYNGEE. Trimming removed 0 bases at V and 0 bases at J, with 9 bases between. The CDR3 runs to 16 residues.

The chain joins TRBV28 to TRBJ1-1, with 8 nucleotides matching TRBD1. The germline V gene has CDR1 MDHEN and CDR2 SYDVKM. The trim removed 5 bases at V and 11 bases at J, leaving 13 bases unmatched. The CDR3 sequence is 14 residues long. This chain's CDR3 is CASSIDQGAWGAFF. As DNA, the CDR3 is TGTGCCAGCAGTATAGATCAGGGGGCCTGGGGCGCTTTCTTT.

There are a few counts of this clone. The V and J genes are TRBV10-3 and TRBJ1-2; 8 bases match TRBD1. Trimming cost V 10 bases and J 0 bases; bases outside gene matches: 7. This CDR3 has 14 residues. Looked up from germline, CDR1 is ENHRY and CDR2 is SYGVKD. This CDR3 reads CATQDRDPNYGYTF. CDR3 coding DNA: TGTGCCACCCAGGACAGGGACCCTAACTATGGCTACACCTTC.

The chain carries TRBV12-5 and TRBJ2-3, with TRBD1 matching 8 bases. This CDR3 region has 15 residues. V was clipped by 6 bases and J by 2 bases; unmatched bases: 7. Germline V gene lookup returns CDR1 LGHNT and CDR2 FRNRAP. CDR3 in DNA: TGTGCTAGTGGCCTGGGGGACAGGACCACAGATACGCAGTATTTT. Its translation is CASGLGDRTTDTQYF.

The V and J genes are TRBV28 and TRBJ2-1, with D perhaps TRBD2 (6 bases). CDR1 MDHEN and CDR2 SYDVKM come from the germline V gene. V was cut by 6 bases and J by 5 bases, with 38 bases left in between. CDR3 length: 22 residues. Written as DNA, the CDR3 is TGTGCCAGCAGGTTTCCTTCCTGGGAGCGTCCGGGGGTGGGCCGGGAGAACAATGAGCAGTTCTTC. This codes for CASRFPSWERPGVGRENNEQFF. The whole variable domain, filled in from reference TRBV28 and TRBJ2-1, reads DVKVTQSSRYLVKRTGEKVFLECVQDMDHENMFWYRQDPGLGLRLIYFSYDVKMKEKGDIPEGYSVSREKKERFSLILESASTNQTSMYLCASRFPSWERPGVGRENNEQFFGPGTRLTVL.